Shown below are 13 T cell receptor beta chains from a single sample sequenced in a study of OX40 agonist ivuxolimab in advanced cancers. Profiled with immunoSEQ multiplex PCR; TCRdb holds only in-frame clones, not every one. The sample holds about 40,000 clones; around 89% are singletons and the top ten take about 23%. The material sequenced was CD4+ or CD8+ T cells sorted from blood, taken in a trial of the OX40 agonist ivuxolimab. These receptors originate from an adult with an advanced solid tumor such as melanoma, head and neck, liver or kidney cancer.

The CDR3 bases are TGTGCCACCAGCATACTGTCTACCTCCTACAATGAGCAGTTCTTC. Translation gives CATSILSTSYNEQFF. The gene calls are TRBV15 and TRBJ2-1; D call uncertain. This CDR3 comprises 15 residues. V was trimmed by 4 bases and J by 0 bases, leaving 10 bases between them. Germline values: CDR1 LNHNV, CDR2 YYDKDF (reference sequence).

This rearrangement joins TRBV2 to TRBJ1-1; TRBD1 matches 7 bases. In germline, CDR1 is SNHLY, CDR2 FYNNEI. V lost 6 bases to trimming and J lost 6 bases; unmatched junction nucleotides: 7. The CDR3 contains 13 residues. The CDR3 spells CASRNRGVAEAFF. CDR3 DNA sequence: TGTGCCAGCAGGAACAGGGGTGTCGCTGAAGCTTTCTTT.

This clone appeared once. The chain joins TRBV5-6 to TRBJ2-7; D is unresolved. V lost 3 bases, J lost 1 base, and 8 bases lay in between. This CDR3 is 13 amino acids long. Germline CDR1 reads SGHDT; CDR2 reads YYEEEE. CDR3 DNA sequence: TGTGCCAGCAGCTCCGAGTGGTCCTACGAGCAGTACTTC. Translated, it gives CASSSEWSYEQYF.

The chain couples TRBV29-1 to TRBJ1-2; D unresolved. Germline V lookup: CDR1 SQVTM, CDR2 ANQGSEA. CDR3 length: 12 residues. The V and J ends lost 4 bases and 1 base respectively, with 7 bases between them. The CDR3 loop is CSVVTVNYGYTF. The CDR3 DNA reads TGCAGCGTTGTGACTGTTAACTATGGCTACACCTTC. The variable domain in full, with the rest retrieved from reference TRBV29-1 and TRBJ1-2, is SAVISQKPSRDICQRGTSLTIQCQVDSQVTMMFWYRQQPGQSLTLIATANQGSEATYESGFVIDKFPISRPNLTFSTLTVSNMSPEDSSIYLCSVVTVNYGYTFGSGTRLTVV.

The CDR3 nucleotides read TGTGCCAGCAGGCCGGGGCCCTATAGCAATCAGCCCCAGCATTTT. Translated: CASRPGPYSNQPQHF. The V call is TRBV6-5, the J call TRBJ1-5; a weak D match, TRBD1 (5 bases). Trimming stripped 6 bases from V and 0 bases from J, with 12 bases between. The CDR3 has 15 amino acids. Germline V gives CDR1 MNHEY, CDR2 SVGAGI.

In its sample, this clone was seen a few times. The gene calls are TRBV7-9 and TRBJ2-7; 7 positions agree with TRBD1. The V gene end was trimmed by 5 bases and the J gene end by 4 bases; junction bases not matched to a gene: 11. This CDR3 spans 15 amino acids. Germline V gene lookup returns CDR1 SEHNR and CDR2 FQNEAQ (reference sequence). CDR3 sequence (DNA): TGTGCCAGCAGCCCTGACAGGGTTGTTGGTTACGAGCAGTACTTC. Its protein is CASSPDRVVGYEQYF.

The chain joins TRBV27 to TRBJ1-6, with D uncertain. This CDR3 region has 16 residues. Trimming cost V 1 base and J 0 bases, with 7 bases left between them. Germline CDR1 is MNHEY and CDR2 is SMNVEV (reference sequence). The CDR3 sequence is CASSLLESSYNSPLHF. The CDR3 DNA is TGTGCCAGCAGTTTATTGGAGAGCTCCTATAATTCACCCCTCCACTTT.

The chain is built from TRBV27 and TRBJ2-4, with TRBD2 as a possible D gene (5 bases). The V end was cut by 5 bases, the J end by 4 bases, with 12 bases between. CDR1 is MNHEY and CDR2 is SMNVEV in the germline V gene (reference sequence). The CDR3 covers 14 residues. The CDR3 region has the DNA TGTGCCAGCAGTCCTCCGGACTGGAAAAACATTCAGTACTTC. Encoded protein: CASSPPDWKNIQYF.

Only a few counts were recorded for this clone. This chain joins TRBV28 and TRBJ2-7, with 9 bases lining up with TRBD1. This CDR3 contains 15 residues. With 3 bases clipped from V and 5 bases from J, the junction kept 8 bases outside the gene matches. Germline loops: CDR1 MDHEN, CDR2 SYDVKM. CDR3 sequence (DNA): TGTGCCAGCAGTTTCGGGACAGGGTTAATCCACGAGCAGTACTTC. Encoded protein: CASSFGTGLIHEQYF.

The V and J genes are TRBV4-1 and TRBJ1-2; the D gene is possibly TRBD1 (5 bases). Germline values: CDR1 MGHRA, CDR2 YSYEKL. CDR3 length equals 15 residues. V was shortened by 3 bases and J by 6 bases, with 17 bases between the two germline ends. Here the CDR3 reads CASSQEGGARDGYTF. In DNA, the CDR3 is TGCGCCAGCAGCCAGGAAGGAGGGGCGAGGGATGGCTACACCTTC.

This clone was observed once. The rearrangement joins TRBV4-1 to TRBJ2-6, with unresolved D. The CDR3 sequence is 15 residues long. Deletions cut 2 bases from V and 2 bases from J, with 7 bases between. In germline, CDR1 is MGHRA, CDR2 YSYEKL. The DNA for the CDR3 is TGCGCCAGCAGCCAACAGTTCCCTGGGGCCAACGTCCTGACTTTC. This encodes CASSQQFPGANVLTF.

The V and J genes are TRBV5-1 and TRBJ2-7; D is uncertain. The CDR3 loop spans 12 amino acids. Germline assignment: CDR1 SGHRS and CDR2 YFSETQ. V dropped 4 bases and J dropped 6 bases, with 11 bases sitting between them. DNA for the CDR3: TGCGCCAGCAGCCGGGTGTCTCGCGAGCAGTACTTC. Translated: CASSRVSREQYF.

The chain is built from TRBV7-3 and TRBJ2-1; 7 bases map to TRBD2. Per the germline V gene, CDR1 is SGHTA and CDR2 is FQGTGA. The ends lost 1 base at V and 0 bases at J; junction bases unmatched: 0. The CDR3 contains 15 residues. CDR3: CASSLSGSSYNEQFF. CDR3 nucleotide sequence: TGTGCCAGCAGCTTAAGCGGGAGCTCCTACAATGAGCAGTTCTTC.